The 18 T cell receptor beta chains below all came from one sample that was sequenced in a study of control samples from healthy donors and cancer patients. Clones were read by immunoSEQ multiplex PCR, and TCRdb kept only the in-frame ones, dropping some. The sample has 70,000 or so clones, 89% seen once. Sequenced sample: PBMCs. These receptors were collected from a man aged 55 to 70 with lung cancer.

The chain carries TRBV7-8 and TRBJ2-7; 9 nucleotides match TRBD2. The CDR3 has 15 amino acids. J gave up 9 bases and V 5 bases, and 14 bases lay outside the gene matches. CDR1 is SGHVS and CDR2 is FQNEAQ in the germline V gene. The CDR3 coding sequence is TGTGCCAGCAGCCCCCGTTTCGCGGGGGGGCATATGCAGTACTTC. Translated, it gives CASSPRFAGGHMQYF. Based on the CDR3 plus reference TRBV7-8 and TRBJ2-7, the full variable domain is GAGVSQSPRYKVAKRGQDVALRCDPISGHVSLFWYQQALGQGPEFLTYFQNEAQLDKSGLPSDRFFAERPEGSVSTLKIQRTQQEDSAVYLCASSPRFAGGHMQYFGPGTRLTVT.

This clone was seen a single time. The CDR3 DNA sequence: TGTGCCAGCTCACCGACAGGGGGATGGGGTAATTCACCCCTCCACTTT. This encodes CASSPTGGWGNSPLHF. The chain carries TRBV18 and TRBJ1-6, with TRBD1 matching over 9 bases. CDR1 and CDR2 (germline): KGHSH, LQKENI. The CDR3 length is 16 residues. Trimming at V came to 3 bases and at J to 6 bases, leaving 6 bases not matched to a gene.

The V call is TRBV12-3 or TRBV12-4, the J call TRBJ1-2; D remains ambiguous. The germline V and J ends were trimmed by 10 bases and 10 bases, with 22 bases remaining between them. The length of the CDR3 is 13 residues. This CDR3 is CATSKKRSNPYTF. CDR3 sequence (DNA): TGTGCCACCAGCAAAAAGAGAAGTAACCCCTACACCTTC.

The chain has TRBV13 and TRBJ1-1, with TRBD1 matching 10 bases. Germline loops: CDR1 PRHDT, CDR2 FYEKMQ (reference sequence). The CDR3 runs to 13 residues. V was clipped by 3 bases and J by 7 bases; unmatched bases: 2. Here the CDR3 reads CASSLGQGNEAFF. The CDR3 DNA follows: TGTGCCAGCAGCTTGGGACAGGGGAATGAAGCTTTCTTT.

The chain joins TRBV6-1 to TRBJ1-6; D not resolved. V dropped 1 base and J dropped 10 bases, with 2 bases sitting between them. The CDR3 has 11 amino acids. Per germline, CDR1 MNHNS and CDR2 SASEGT. The CDR3 nucleotides read TGTGCCAGCAGTGAAGAGTCACCCCTCCACTTT. Translating it yields CASSEESPLHF.

The chain combines TRBV24-1 with TRBJ1-4; TRBD1 matches at 7 bases. This CDR3 spans 14 amino acids. J gave up 2 bases and V 7 bases, and 3 bases lay outside the gene matches. Germline V gene sequence: CDR1 KGHDR, CDR2 SFDVKD. The CDR3, as DNA: TGTGCCACCAGCCAGGGGGGGACTAATGAAAAACTGTTTTTT. Amino acid sequence: CATSQGGTNEKLFF.

This rearrangement joins TRBV27 to TRBJ2-7, with no clear D. The CDR3 extends over 13 amino acids. CDR1 MNHEY and CDR2 SMNVEV come from the germline V gene (reference sequence). Trimming shortened V by 7 bases and J by 4 bases, and 14 bases separated the two germline ends. The CDR3 coding sequence is TGTGCCAGCAAACGCAGCTCGACGTACGAGCAGTACTTC. Translating gives CASKRSSTYEQYF.

The chain joins TRBV3-1 (or the pseudogene TRBV3-2) to TRBJ2-5; no firm D call. V lost 0 bases and J lost 1, with 9 bases in between. The CDR3 is made up of 15 amino acids. Germline V lookup: CDR1 LGHDT, CDR2 YNNKEL (reference sequence). The CDR3 region has the DNA TGTGCCAGCAGCCAAGATTTAAGGAGCCAAGAGACCCAGTACTTC. Residues: CASSQDLRSQETQYF.

V gene TRBV12-3 or TRBV12-4 combines with J gene TRBJ2-2, with D unclear. Trimming took off 2 bases at V and 8 bases at J, with 6 bases between the two ends. The CDR3 runs to 12 residues. CDR3 protein: CASSLYLGELFF. The DNA for the CDR3 is TGTGCCAGCAGTTTATATTTAGGGGAGCTGTTTTTT.

This chain connects TRBV6-5 to TRBJ1-4, with 10 bases fitting TRBD1. Unmatched junction bases numbered 5, after V lost 0 bases and J lost 7 bases. There are 16 residues in the CDR3. Germline assignment: CDR1 MNHEY and CDR2 SVGAGI. The CDR3 here is CASSYSSGTGAEKLFF. DNA of the CDR3: TGTGCCAGCAGTTACTCGAGTGGGACAGGGGCTGAAAAACTGTTTTTT.

V and J are TRBV6-5 and TRBJ2-5, with TRBD1 as a possible D gene (5 bases). The ends were cut back, 7 bases at V and 4 bases at J, with 16 bases in the middle. CDR1 is MNHEY, CDR2 SVGAGI, per germline. This CDR3 contains 14 residues. CDR3 DNA: TGTGCCAGCACTTATGACAGACGAGCAGAGACCCAGTACTTC. It is translated as CASTYDRRAETQYF.

This chain joins TRBV11-2 and TRBJ2-1; D gene ambiguous. The CDR3 is 13 amino acids. V gave up 5 bases and J gave up 1 base, with 6 bases separating them. The germline gives CDR1 SGHAT, CDR2 FQNNGV. CDR3 DNA sequence: TGTGCCAGCAGCCCGACATCCTACAATGAGCAGTTCTTC. Its protein product is CASSPTSYNEQFF.

The rearrangement uses TRBV18 and TRBJ1-2; D is unclear. The CDR3 loop spans 17 amino acids. The germline V and J ends were trimmed by 5 bases and 0 bases, with 19 bases remaining between them. Germline CDR1 is KGHSH and CDR2 is LQKENI. The CDR3 coding sequence is TGTGCCAGCTCATCCCCTCGGGGTTCGGCAGCTAACTATGGCTACACCTTC. It encodes CASSSPRGSAANYGYTF.

In nucleotides, the CDR3 is TGTGCCAGCAGCGTACAGGGAAGGGGTAATTCACCCCTCCACTTT. This translates into CASSVQGRGNSPLHF. The V and J genes are TRBV7-2 and TRBJ1-6; tentatively, D is TRBD1 (6 bases). This CDR3 is 15 amino acids long. The ends were cut back, 5 bases at V and 6 bases at J, with 14 bases in the middle. Germline loops: CDR1 SGHTA, CDR2 FQGNSA.

J is TRBJ1-2 and V is TRBV2; TRBD1 aligns across 8 bases. Trimming took 6 bases from V and 4 from J; bases not matched to a gene: 10. CDR3 length: 15 amino acids. Germline lookup yields CDR1 SNHLY and CDR2 FYNNEI. The DNA for the CDR3 is TGTGCCAGCAGCCCAGGACAGGGCCCAAGCTATGGCTACACCTTC. Translation: CASSPGQGPSYGYTF.

The chain links TRBV12-3 or TRBV12-4 to TRBJ1-5; D is uncertain. This CDR3 is 13 amino acids long. Trimming left V 3 bases short and J 7 bases short, with 10 bases between. Here the CDR3 reads CASSFLRLQPQHF. The DNA of the CDR3 is TGTGCCAGCAGTTTCCTACGACTCCAGCCCCAGCATTTT.

The chain joins TRBV10-1 to TRBJ2-7; D possibly corresponds to TRBD1 (5 bases). The germline CDR1 and CDR2 sequences are WNHNN and SYGVQD (reference sequence). This CDR3 contains 16 residues. Deletions cut 3 bases from V and 6 bases from J, with 21 bases between. The CDR3 region is CASSDNIQGRAGEQYF. CDR3 in DNA: TGCGCCAGCAGTGATAATATTCAGGGTCGTGCTGGCGAGCAGTACTTC.

The chain is built from TRBV7-2 and TRBJ1-2; maybe TRBD1 (6 bases). V gave up 7 bases and J gave up 7 bases, with 10 bases separating them. The germline CDR1 and CDR2 sequences are SGHTA and FQGNSA. The CDR3 runs 11 residues. This chain's CDR3 is CASIKGGGYTF. In DNA, the CDR3 is TGTGCCAGCATCAAAGGGGGTGGCTACACCTTC.